This is a list of T cell receptor beta chains from one sample in a study of immune cell composition in non-small cell lung cancer. Sequencing was performed with immunoSEQ multiplex PCR; in TCRdb, only in-frame clones are kept and a portion is missing. The sample has 3,200 or so clones; around 79% are singletons. The sample consisted of non-adjacent lung tissue. The source is a human donor with non-small cell lung cancer. The donor label of this sample is uncertain. The CDR3 runs from the conserved cysteine through the conserved F or W. Each record gives: CDR3 DNA, CDR3 protein, clone size, D gene, J gene, V gene. A D gene is named only where the DNA matches it firmly. Clone size is given for some rows only: seen once, a few or many times, or a class if the clone is expanded.

CDR3 DNA: TGCGCCAGCAAGACGGGAGGATCTGAGACCCAGTACTTC
CDR3 protein: CASKTGGSETQYF
clone size: once
D gene: TRBD2
J gene: TRBJ2-5
V gene: TRBV5-1

CDR3 DNA: TGCGCCAGCGGGACAGGGAACACCGGGGAGCTGTTTTTT
CDR3 protein: CASGTGNTGELFF
clone size: -
D gene: TRBD1
J gene: TRBJ2-2
V gene: TRBV10-2

CDR3 DNA: TGTGCCAGCAGCTACTCGTCAGGGAATCAGCCCCAGCATTTT
CDR3 protein: CASSYSSGNQPQHF
clone size: few
D gene: -
J gene: TRBJ1-5
V gene: TRBV5-6

CDR3 DNA: TGTGCCAGTAGTATTCAGGCTAGCGGGGGCACAGATACGCAGTATTTT
CDR3 protein: CASSIQASGGTDTQYF
clone size: once
D gene: TRBD2
J gene: TRBJ2-3
V gene: TRBV19

CDR3 DNA: TGTGCCAGCAGTCCACCGGGACTAAGGGTGGCGCCGTTCTTC
CDR3 protein: CASSPPGLRVAPFF
clone size: -
D gene: TRBD2
J gene: TRBJ2-1
V gene: TRBV27

CDR3 DNA: TGTGCCAGCAGTGATGGGGCAGGTTCCTTTGGCTACACCTTC
CDR3 protein: CASSDGAGSFGYTF
clone size: -
D gene: -
J gene: TRBJ1-2
V gene: TRBV6-1

CDR3 DNA: TGTGCCAGCAGTCAAGAAGCGGGAGCAGAGACCCAGTACTTC
CDR3 protein: CASSQEAGAETQYF
clone size: -
D gene: TRBD2
J gene: TRBJ2-5
V gene: TRBV28

CDR3 DNA: TGTGCCAGTAGTATAGATTTGGGGGGACTAGCGGGAGAAGATACGCAGTATTTT
CDR3 protein: CASSIDLGGLAGEDTQYF
clone size: -
D gene: TRBD2
J gene: TRBJ2-3
V gene: TRBV19

CDR3 DNA: TGTGCCAGCAGTTCCAGTCGGGCGGGGGCTTCTGCTGAAGCTTTCTTT
CDR3 protein: CASSSSRAGASAEAFF
clone size: -
D gene: -
J gene: TRBJ1-1
V gene: TRBV6-6

CDR3 DNA: TGTGCCAGCAGGTTCGACAGGGGCCTCTATGGCTACACCTTC
CDR3 protein: CASRFDRGLYGYTF
clone size: -
D gene: TRBD1
J gene: TRBJ1-2
V gene: TRBV5-4

CDR3 DNA: TGTGCCAGTAGTGCCAGGGAGGATGAAAAACTGTTTTTT
CDR3 protein: CASSAREDEKLFF
clone size: -
D gene: -
J gene: TRBJ1-4
V gene: TRBV19

CDR3 DNA: TGTGCCAGCAGTCCACCGACAGGATGGGCCACTGAAGCTTTCTTT
CDR3 protein: CASSPPTGWATEAFF
clone size: -
D gene: -
J gene: TRBJ1-1
V gene: TRBV28

CDR3 DNA: TGTGCCAGCAGGCTGACAGGGATGAATGAAAAACTGTTTTTT
CDR3 protein: CASRLTGMNEKLFF
clone size: -
D gene: TRBD1
J gene: TRBJ1-4
V gene: TRBV28

CDR3 DNA: TGTGCCACCAGGGCAACGGGGACTAGCGGGAACGAGCAGTACTTC
CDR3 protein: CATRATGTSGNEQYF
clone size: once
D gene: TRBD2
J gene: TRBJ2-7
V gene: TRBV6-5

CDR3 DNA: TGTGCCAGCAGGGGACAGGGCCTTGGAAACACCATATATTTT
CDR3 protein: CASRGQGLGNTIYF
clone size: once
D gene: TRBD1
J gene: TRBJ1-3
V gene: TRBV2

CDR3 DNA: TGTGCCAGCAGTTTCCTCGCGGGGGGGCAGGTAGAGACCCAGTACTTC
CDR3 protein: CASSFLAGGQVETQYF
clone size: few
D gene: TRBD2
J gene: TRBJ2-5
V gene: TRBV27

CDR3 DNA: TGTGCTAGCAGCCCCGGGACAGGGGGAGCAGATACGCAGTATTTT
CDR3 protein: CASSPGTGGADTQYF
clone size: -
D gene: TRBD1
J gene: TRBJ2-3
V gene: TRBV7-7

CDR3 DNA: TGTGCCACGGACAGGCGAAACTACGAGCAGTACTTC
CDR3 protein: CATDRRNYEQYF
clone size: -
D gene: TRBD1
J gene: TRBJ2-7
V gene: TRBV25-1

CDR3 DNA: TGTGCCAGCAGCCAAGGGGCTAGCGGGACCCTTAATGAGCAGTTCTTC
CDR3 protein: CASSQGASGTLNEQFF
clone size: -
D gene: TRBD2
J gene: TRBJ2-1
V gene: TRBV4-2

CDR3 DNA: TGCAGCGTTGCTTCCTCCTTCAATGAGCAGTTCTTC
CDR3 protein: CSVASSFNEQFF
clone size: few
D gene: -
J gene: TRBJ2-1
V gene: TRBV29-1

CDR3 DNA: TGCAGCGTTGGCCGGGGACTAGCGGGAGCCTACAATGAGCAGTTCTTC
CDR3 protein: CSVGRGLAGAYNEQFF
clone size: -
D gene: TRBD2
J gene: TRBJ2-1
V gene: TRBV29-1

CDR3 DNA: TGTGCCAGCAGTTTGGATGTCAGGGCGTACACTGAAGCTTTCTTT
CDR3 protein: CASSLDVRAYTEAFF
clone size: once
D gene: -
J gene: TRBJ1-1
V gene: TRBV28

CDR3 DNA: TGTGCCACCCAGTCCCAGCGGGAGGTCTACAATGAGCAGTTCTTC
CDR3 protein: CATQSQREVYNEQFF
clone size: -
D gene: TRBD2
J gene: TRBJ2-1
V gene: TRBV15

CDR3 DNA: TGTGCCAGCAGTTACTCGATAGCGGGAGGCAGAAACGAGCAGTACTTC
CDR3 protein: CASSYSIAGGRNEQYF
clone size: -
D gene: TRBD2
J gene: TRBJ2-7
V gene: TRBV6-5

CDR3 DNA: TGTGCCAGCAGTGACCAGCTAGCGGGAAACAATGAGCAGTTCTTC
CDR3 protein: CASSDQLAGNNEQFF
clone size: -
D gene: TRBD2
J gene: TRBJ2-1
V gene: TRBV2

CDR3 DNA: TGTGCCAGCAGCGTAGCTTCCGATAGCTCCTACGAGCAGTACTTC
CDR3 protein: CASSVASDSSYEQYF
clone size: medium-sized
D gene: -
J gene: TRBJ2-7
V gene: TRBV9

CDR3 DNA: TGTGCCAGCAGCGTAGTGCGGACAGGGGCCGTGAACACCGGGGAGCTGTTTTTT
CDR3 protein: CASSVVRTGAVNTGELFF
clone size: -
D gene: TRBD1
J gene: TRBJ2-2
V gene: TRBV9

CDR3 DNA: TGTGCCAGCAGCCATTCGGGGACAGGCCTCTACGAGCAGTACTTC
CDR3 protein: CASSHSGTGLYEQYF
clone size: -
D gene: TRBD1
J gene: TRBJ2-7
V gene: TRBV7-2

CDR3 DNA: TGCAGCGTTGAAATCAGGACAGGGGGCGTCGATGAGCAGTTCTTC
CDR3 protein: CSVEIRTGGVDEQFF
clone size: -
D gene: TRBD1
J gene: TRBJ2-1
V gene: TRBV29-1

CDR3 DNA: TGTGCTAGCAGCACCGGACAGGGGAGTGAAAAACTGTTTTTT
CDR3 protein: CASSTGQGSEKLFF
clone size: -
D gene: TRBD1
J gene: TRBJ1-4
V gene: TRBV7-7

CDR3 DNA: TGTGCCAGCAGCTTAAACTGGGCTTCCACAGATACGCAGTATTTT
CDR3 protein: CASSLNWASTDTQYF
clone size: once
D gene: -
J gene: TRBJ2-3
V gene: TRBV7-9

CDR3 DNA: TGTGCCAGCAGCCAAGACCTAGCGGGCTCCTACAATGAGCAGTTCTTC
CDR3 protein: CASSQDLAGSYNEQFF
clone size: -
D gene: TRBD2
J gene: TRBJ2-1
V gene: TRBV4-2

CDR3 DNA: TGTGCCAGCAGGTCAGGTATGAACACTGAAGCTTTCTTT
CDR3 protein: CASRSGMNTEAFF
clone size: -
D gene: -
J gene: TRBJ1-1
V gene: TRBV2

CDR3 DNA: TGTGCCAGCACCACTAGCGGGAGGATCTGGCAGTACTTC
CDR3 protein: CASTTSGRIWQYF
clone size: -
D gene: TRBD2
J gene: TRBJ2-7
V gene: TRBV28

CDR3 DNA: TGTGCCAGCAGTTTATGGGTAGGGACAGGGTTGGCCGGGGAGCTGTTTTTT
CDR3 protein: CASSLWVGTGLAGELFF
clone size: -
D gene: TRBD1
J gene: TRBJ2-2
V gene: TRBV27

CDR3 DNA: TGTGCCAGTCATAGCGGGAGCGTAAACACCGGGGAGCTGTTTTTT
CDR3 protein: CASHSGSVNTGELFF
clone size: few
D gene: TRBD2
J gene: TRBJ2-2
V gene: TRBV19

CDR3 DNA: TGTGCCAGCAGACCCGGGACTAGCGGCTACGAGCAGTACTTC
CDR3 protein: CASRPGTSGYEQYF
clone size: -
D gene: TRBD2
J gene: TRBJ2-7
V gene: TRBV7-9

CDR3 DNA: TGTGCCAGCAGCTCCTCTCTCCAGGGGAGTGGCTACACCTTC
CDR3 protein: CASSSSLQGSGYTF
clone size: -
D gene: -
J gene: TRBJ1-2
V gene: TRBV5-4

CDR3 DNA: TGTGCCAGCAGCTTGGAGAGCGGGAGGGGGAACATTCAGTACTTC
CDR3 protein: CASSLESGRGNIQYF
clone size: -
D gene: TRBD2
J gene: TRBJ2-4
V gene: TRBV5-6

CDR3 DNA: TGTGCCAGCAGTGAATGGGACAGGGCGAGGAGCTCCTACGAGCAGTACTTC
CDR3 protein: CASSEWDRARSSYEQYF
clone size: -
D gene: TRBD1
J gene: TRBJ2-7
V gene: TRBV25-1

CDR3 DNA: TGTGCCAGCAGTTACACCGGGACAGGGGTCAAAGAAGCTTTCTTT
CDR3 protein: CASSYTGTGVKEAFF
clone size: -
D gene: TRBD1
J gene: TRBJ1-1
V gene: TRBV6-5

CDR3 DNA: TGTGCCAGCTCCCCAGCGGGAGGGCTCTACAATGAGCAGTTCTTC
CDR3 protein: CASSPAGGLYNEQFF
clone size: -
D gene: TRBD2
J gene: TRBJ2-1
V gene: TRBV18

CDR3 DNA: TGTGCCAGCAGTTTGTGGGGACAGCGGGCTTTCTTT
CDR3 protein: CASSLWGQRAFF
clone size: once
D gene: TRBD1
J gene: TRBJ1-1
V gene: TRBV27

CDR3 DNA: TGTGCCAGCAGCGTAGTACCGGACAGCGGCACAGATACGCAGTATTTT
CDR3 protein: CASSVVPDSGTDTQYF
clone size: -
D gene: -
J gene: TRBJ2-3
V gene: TRBV5-6

CDR3 DNA: TGTGCCAGCTGGGCGGGGTGGACCGGGGAGCTGTTTTTT
CDR3 protein: CASWAGWTGELFF
clone size: -
D gene: -
J gene: TRBJ2-2
V gene: TRBV6-6

CDR3 DNA: TGTGCCAGCAGCCAAACCTCCGGGACAAACCTTGGGCCCCAGCATTTT
CDR3 protein: CASSQTSGTNLGPQHF
clone size: -
D gene: -
J gene: TRBJ1-5
V gene: TRBV4-2

CDR3 DNA: TGTGCCAGCAGCCACCGAGGGCCCTACAATGAGCAGTTCTTC
CDR3 protein: CASSHRGPYNEQFF
clone size: -
D gene: -
J gene: TRBJ2-1
V gene: TRBV7-9

CDR3 DNA: TGTGCCAGCAGCTTAACCTTCGGGGATCCCCAGCATTTT
CDR3 protein: CASSLTFGDPQHF
clone size: -
D gene: -
J gene: TRBJ1-5
V gene: TRBV7-2

CDR3 DNA: TGTGCCAGCACCCAAGGGGGGGGAAGCGAAAAACTGTTTTTT
CDR3 protein: CASTQGGGSEKLFF
clone size: -
D gene: -
J gene: TRBJ1-4
V gene: TRBV7-2

CDR3 DNA: TGTGCCAGCAGCTTATGGCAGCGGGAGACCCAGTACTTC
CDR3 protein: CASSLWQRETQYF
clone size: -
D gene: -
J gene: TRBJ2-5
V gene: TRBV11-2

CDR3 DNA: TGTGCCAGCAGTGTCCCAGGGGGCATAGAGACCCAGTACTTC
CDR3 protein: CASSVPGGIETQYF
clone size: -
D gene: TRBD1
J gene: TRBJ2-5
V gene: TRBV25-1

CDR3 DNA: TGTGCCAGCAGGCCAGACAGGGGGTACGGCGAGCAGTACTTC
CDR3 protein: CASRPDRGYGEQYF
clone size: -
D gene: TRBD1
J gene: TRBJ2-7
V gene: TRBV7-8

CDR3 DNA: TGTGCCAGCAGCTTGGTCCAACTAGCGGGAGGAGATACGCAGTATTTT
CDR3 protein: CASSLVQLAGGDTQYF
clone size: -
D gene: TRBD2
J gene: TRBJ2-3
V gene: TRBV5-4

CDR3 DNA: TGTGCCAGCAGTTACGCGGGGGAGGGTGAAAAACTGTTTTTT
CDR3 protein: CASSYAGEGEKLFF
clone size: -
D gene: -
J gene: TRBJ1-4
V gene: TRBV6-5

CDR3 DNA: TGTGCCAGCAGCCCCCCGGGACATGGAATCGGGCAGTACTTC
CDR3 protein: CASSPPGHGIGQYF
clone size: -
D gene: -
J gene: TRBJ2-7
V gene: TRBV11-2

CDR3 DNA: TGTGCCAGCAGCCGGGACTATCAAGAGACCCAGTACTTC
CDR3 protein: CASSRDYQETQYF
clone size: -
D gene: TRBD2
J gene: TRBJ2-5
V gene: TRBV7-6

CDR3 DNA: TGTGCCAGCAGCCCCTACGGACAGGACACCGGGGAGCTGTTTTTT
CDR3 protein: CASSPYGQDTGELFF
clone size: -
D gene: TRBD1
J gene: TRBJ2-2
V gene: TRBV2